This T cell receptor beta chain was documented in a study of shared clonotypes between healthy human individuals (dated by TCRdb to about 2020). Concerning the study at large: The cohort comprised a couple of women and three men aged 18 to 49 years. Per donor, three plates each were used for CD4 naive and CD4 memory, two for CD8 naive, and one for CD8 memory. Per donor, leukapheresis produced somewhere between about 0.94 and 9 billion PBMCs. To increase sequencing depth and limit assay-specific biases, TCR repertoire library preparation and sequencing were carried out by different laboratories using diverse techniques. To estimate repertoire size and how much clonotypes are shared between individuals, the study performed deep sequencing of blood TCR repertoires from roughly five healthy adults.

CD8 naive samples were obtained by positive selection for CCR7 among CD45RO-negative cells, yielding a CD45RA+CCR7+ population from which TemRA cells were excluded. The donors were healthy, HIV-negative adults with no recently reported acute infections or vaccinations. Every donor was a Caucasian adult living in Nashville, Tennessee, USA. Blood was collected by leukapheresis, and PBMCs were isolated by Ficoll-Histopaque density gradient centrifugation and then cryopreserved in liquid nitrogen vapor phase. Analytical flow cytometry was used to check the purity and quantity of each magnetically sorted T cell population. From each sorted fraction, genomic DNA was isolated and quantified by UV absorbance on a Nanodrop 2000c. The research as a whole found: The small number of donors limited the genetic and exposure-history diversity represented. Sampling was restricted to blood, and TCR repertoires in tissue are likely to differ from TCR repertoires in blood. Based on pairwise subsampling, the degree of clonotype sharing among donors was expected to be affected by sequencing depth. About 5% of naive CD4, 3.5% of naive CD8, roughly 2.4% of memory CD4, and roughly 0.4% of memory CD8 clonotypes were shared across several donors. Compared with non-shared clonotypes, clonotypes shared by all four sorted-subset donors had higher generation probabilities. Larger estimated clonotype richness was generally found for naive subsets than for memory subsets. Rarefaction of sorted-subset datasets indicated incomplete sequencing despite the large sequencing depth.

Taken from cysteine to phenylalanine, the CDR3 has 12 residues. The sequence is cut down to CDR3 DNA, 36 bases in frame from base 1. CDR1 and CDR2 were assigned from the germline V gene as SNHLY and FYNNEI. Trimming takes 8 bases from V and 7 bases from J, and the germline ends sit 12 bases apart. The count of this clone is one. Its antigen remains undetermined. No much larger clone is present one base from it, and per-base qualities are unavailable. Using the deep immunoSEQ assay, TCR CDR3 regions were amplified from genomic DNA by multiplex PCR. Extracted genomic DNA from each cell subset was spread evenly across all wells of several immunoSEQ 96-well plates, with each plate serving as a replicate. For sorted subsets, each replicate PCR was loaded with 200 ng genomic DNA, equivalent to some 27,000 T cell genomes. The purified libraries were quantified using a Qubit 3.0 fluorometer, sized with a Bioanalyzer 2100, and then quantified again using the KAPA Library Quantification kit. Each immunoSEQ 96-well plate was sequenced on its own single-read 150-cycle Illumina NextSeq 550 flow cell. Per the source publication's procedure: Because the immunoSEQ output included only junctional sequences and no quality scores, the filtering could not be the same as the filtering used for full-length reads. Sequences were annotated with PyIR, a Python wrapper for IgBLAST v1.9, and V/J genes and CDR3 were assigned using IMGT germline references. Reads with weak V/J assignments (E-value above 1e-6), missing CDR3, stop codons, out-of-frame junctions, or ambiguous translated residues were removed. V3J clonotypes were defined as sequences sharing an identical inferred V gene, J gene, and CDR3 amino acid sequence. To compute the percentage overlap between repertoires, the number of shared unique clonotypes was divided by the size of the smaller repertoire. Repertoire richness was assessed with RTK rarefaction, the Chao1 estimator, and Recon v2.1 estimates of unobserved clonotypes. Generation probabilities for all TCRbeta clonotypes obtained by the gDNA method from a handful of donors were computed using OLGA. TCRdb limited this immuneACCESS table to in-frame rearrangements with V and J called. A share of clones is missing; checked studies link under half to unresolved V genes, and the rest is unexplained. V, J and clone size are taken as reported in that table, and D and trimming were inferred from the DNA itself. Recorded for this sample are 600,000 or so clones; approximately 95% of them occurred a single time. The ten largest clones capture over 0.095% of the sample.

The V and J segments used are TRBV2 and TRBJ2-4; the D segment may tentatively be TRBD1 or TRBD2, each giving 5 matched bases. The sequence was collected from a woman aged 25 to 39 in good health. The sample taken for sequencing was naive CD8+ T cells sorted from blood. In light of the paper, this sample's cell subset or site label describes: CD45RA+CCR7+. At the DNA level, the sequence is TGTGCCAGCCAGGGACGCGGGAACATTCAGTACTTC. Translation gives CASQGRGNIQYF.